This TCR beta chain was retrieved from a study of early T cells in non-severe SARS-CoV-2 infection. TCRdb re-derived calls from the 5' RACE reads in MiXCR, one entry per CDR3 protein. This sample has 65,000 to 85,000 distinct CDR3 sequences, with roughly 12% found just once. Germline lookup yields CDR1 LGHDT and CDR2 YNNKEL (reference sequence). The CDR3 has 12 amino acids. Trimming removed 8 bases at V and 6 bases at J, with 13 bases between. This clonotype has more than one count but fewer than ten. The chain combines TRBV3-1 with TRBJ1-1, with D possibly being TRBD1 (5 bases). Sequences were obtained from whole blood. This sequence originates from an adult who was a healthcare worker with PCR-confirmed SARS-CoV-2 infection or an uninfected control (not recorded which). The CDR3 region is CASGRQSSEAFF. The CDR3 region has the DNA TGTGCCAGCGGCCGACAGAGCTCTGAAGCTTTCTTT.